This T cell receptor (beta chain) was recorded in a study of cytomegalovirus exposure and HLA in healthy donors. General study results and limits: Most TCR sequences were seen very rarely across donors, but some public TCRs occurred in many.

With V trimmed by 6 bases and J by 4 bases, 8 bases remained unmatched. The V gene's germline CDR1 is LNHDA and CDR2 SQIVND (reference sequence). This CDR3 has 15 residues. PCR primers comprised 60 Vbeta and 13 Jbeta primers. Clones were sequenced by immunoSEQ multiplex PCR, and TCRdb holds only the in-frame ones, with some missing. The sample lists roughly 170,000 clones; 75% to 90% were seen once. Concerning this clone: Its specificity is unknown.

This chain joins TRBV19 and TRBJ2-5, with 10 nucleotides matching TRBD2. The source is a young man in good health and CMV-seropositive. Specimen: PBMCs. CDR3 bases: TGTGCCAGTAGACCACAGCGGGGGGGCCGAGAGACCCAGTACTTC. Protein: CASRPQRGGRETQYF.